Detailed here is one TCR beta chain. Germline V gene sequence: CDR1 SGHRS, CDR2 YFSETQ. Trimming left V 0 bases short and J 6 bases short, with 11 bases between. This CDR3 has 14 residues. The sample belongs to a study of blood T cell repertoires in COVID-19. Only in-frame clones appear in the TCRdb table, and some are missing; sequencing was by immunoSEQ multiplex PCR. The sample yields some 250,000 clones, about four fifths seen once. The sample taken for sequencing was peripheral blood. V is TRBV5-1 and J is TRBJ2-3; D gene unclear. The TCR was taken from a man aged 30 to 39 who had recovered from COVID-19. CDR3 protein: CASSLGSKSDTQYF. The CDR3 DNA sequence: TGCGCCAGCAGCTTGGGTAGTAAGTCGGATACGCAGTATTTT.